This TCR beta chain derives from a study of OX40 agonist ivuxolimab in advanced cancers. As for the study in general: A male proportion of over 70% was recorded, with mean age 60 years and range about 20 to 79. Earlier anti-PD-1, anti-PD-L1 or anti-CTLA-4 therapy was permitted; 30% to 45% had received some.

The sample holds a few counts of this clone. Sequencing used immunoSEQ multiplex PCR; TCRdb keeps in-frame clones, though not all of them. The repertoire includes 11,000 to 15,000 clones, just under 80% of them detected once, and roughly a third sits in the top ten. This receptor was identified in an adult with an advanced solid tumor such as melanoma, head and neck, liver or kidney cancer. The sample here was CD4+ or CD8+ T cells sorted from blood, taken in a trial of the OX40 agonist ivuxolimab.

The CDR3 is CASSSEDEETQYF. CDR3 in DNA: TGTGCCAGCAGCTCAGAGGACGAGGAGACCCAGTACTTC. This chain uses TRBV7-3 with TRBJ2-5; D gene ambiguous. Germline CDR1 SGHTA, CDR2 FQGTGA. Trimming stripped 4 bases from V and 5 bases from J, with 11 bases between. The CDR3 runs 13 residues.